This record concerns one T cell receptor beta chain sequence. The data stem from a study of blood T cell repertoires in COVID-19. About the study: Spain, Italy and the United States supplied samples that represented acute and convalescent COVID-19. The cDNA or gDNA used as material had been derived from T cells, B-cell-depleted T cells, or PBMCs.

Repertoires were generated with immunoSEQ multiplex PCR, while TCRdb's copy carries only in-frame clones and drops some. The repertoire holds fewer than 150,000 clones, with approximately 81% as singletons. Trimming took 1 base from V and 8 from J, leaving 9 bases between them. CDR3 length: 14 residues. The germline gives CDR1 LGHNA, CDR2 YNFKEQ. Input material: peripheral blood. This rearrangement joins TRBV4-2 to TRBJ1-6, with D possibly being TRBD1 (5 bases). The origin of this receptor is a man in his forties or fifties with acute or convalescent COVID-19. For the CDR3, the DNA is TGTGCCAGCAGCCAAGCATCGGGGGATTCACCCCTCCACTTT. Amino acid sequence: CASSQASGDSPLHF.